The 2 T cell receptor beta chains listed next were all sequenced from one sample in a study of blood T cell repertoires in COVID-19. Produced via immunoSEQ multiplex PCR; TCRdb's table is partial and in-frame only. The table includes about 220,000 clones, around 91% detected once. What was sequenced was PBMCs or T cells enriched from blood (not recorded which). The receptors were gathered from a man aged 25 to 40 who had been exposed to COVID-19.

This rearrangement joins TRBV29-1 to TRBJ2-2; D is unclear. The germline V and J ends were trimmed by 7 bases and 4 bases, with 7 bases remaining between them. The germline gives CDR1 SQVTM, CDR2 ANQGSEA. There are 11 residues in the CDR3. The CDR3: CSGQFTGELFF. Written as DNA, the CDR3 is TGCAGCGGACAATTCACCGGGGAGCTGTTTTTT.

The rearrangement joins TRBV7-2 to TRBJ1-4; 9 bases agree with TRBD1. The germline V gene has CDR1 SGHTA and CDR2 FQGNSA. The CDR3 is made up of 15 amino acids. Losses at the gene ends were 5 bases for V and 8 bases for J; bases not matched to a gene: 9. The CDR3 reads CASSPGTGFVEKLFF. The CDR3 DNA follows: TGTGCCAGCAGCCCCGGGACAGGGTTCGTGGAAAAACTGTTTTTT.